Here is one T cell receptor beta chain with its context. What it recognizes is unknown. 13 Jbeta primers and 60 Vbeta primers were used for the PCR. Study processing details: Per a later analysis, the number of unique TCR beta chains was around 80 million, of which about 10 million were shared. Here immunoSEQ multiplex PCR was the method, and the copy in TCRdb shows in-frame clones only, minus some. V, J and clone size were drawn from that table, and D and trimming were deduced from the DNA. In total, the table holds under 75,000 clones. The data derive from a study of cytomegalovirus exposure and HLA in healthy donors. Background on the study: Around 77% of 300 to 450 genotyped donors fell in the Caucasian-associated ancestry cluster.

This CDR3 is built from 13 residues. With 0 bases removed from V and 5 bases from J, the gap between germline ends came to 8 bases. CDR1 is ENHRY, CDR2 SYGVKD, per germline. Study-wide findings and caveats: In a later analysis, V- and J-gene trimming of beta chains associated with a DCLRE1C missense variant, replicated independently.

At collection, donors were nominally healthy, but unrecorded immune exposures were probable. The origin of this receptor is a female donor in good health and CMV-seropositive. The V and J genes are TRBV10-3 and TRBJ2-7; TRBD1 is a possible D gene (5 bases). Sequences were obtained from PBMCs. The CDR3 sequence is CAISESDIDEQYF. CDR3 DNA sequence: TGTGCCATCAGTGAGTCGGACATCGACGAGCAGTACTTC.